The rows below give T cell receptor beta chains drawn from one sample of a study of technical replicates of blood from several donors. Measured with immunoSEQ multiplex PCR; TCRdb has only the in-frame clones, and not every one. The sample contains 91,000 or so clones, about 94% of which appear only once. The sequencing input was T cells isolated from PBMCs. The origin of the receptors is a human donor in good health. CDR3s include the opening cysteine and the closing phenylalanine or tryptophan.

CASSTGTGSNEQFF | TRBJ2-1 | TRBV6-5 | 14
CATNQQGLYGYTF | TRBJ1-2 | TRBV2 | 13
CASSQTRQTSGETQYF | TRBJ2-5 | TRBV4-2 | 16
CSVEDLGTGTDTQYF | TRBJ2-3 | TRBV29-1 | 15
CAWSAGLAGIEQFF | TRBJ2-1 | TRBV30 | 14
CASSVNNPGTGTGNTIYF | TRBJ1-3 | TRBV9 | 18
CASSQGGQRGTQYF | TRBJ2-5 | TRBV5-1 | 14
CASSIGQINQPQHF | TRBJ1-5 | TRBV19 | 14
CASSQDGVLLNTEAFF | TRBJ1-1 | TRBV4-1 | 16
CASSSLTGSKGEYF | TRBJ2-7 | TRBV27 | 14
CASGGGGNQPQHF | TRBJ1-5 | TRBV11-1 | 13
CASTTNGRESDEQFF | TRBJ2-1 | TRBV28 | 15
CASSEFGTEQFF | TRBJ2-1 | TRBV25-1 | 12
CASSDALYTEAFF | TRBJ1-1 | TRBV25-1 | 13
CASSRTSASTDTQYF | TRBJ2-3 | TRBV25-1 | 15
CASSGQGRNIQYF | TRBJ2-4 | TRBV7-8 | 13